This T cell receptor (beta chain) appears in the sequencing data of a study of blood T cell repertoires in COVID-19. Study-level information: COVID-19 samples collected from the United States, Italy and Spain covered acute and convalescent phases. From T cells, B-cell-depleted T cells, or PBMCs came the material, which was cDNA or gDNA.

Authors' analysis steps: It was from reference gene primer amplification that nucleated cell counts were estimated. Profiled with immunoSEQ multiplex PCR; TCRdb holds only in-frame clones, not every one. For V, J and clone size, that table is used; D and trimming come from the DNA. The table records about 82,000 clones, 85% of them present only once. CDR1 SEHNR and CDR2 FQNEAQ come from the germline V gene (reference sequence). The CDR3 runs 13 residues. Trimming stripped 4 bases from V and 1 base from J, with 7 bases between. The chain employs TRBV7-9 and TRBJ1-1; maybe TRBD1 (5 bases). The sequenced material came from peripheral blood. The TCR sequence derives from a man older than 75 with active or convalescent COVID-19. Here the CDR3 reads CASSSTENTEAFF. The DNA of the CDR3 is TGTGCCAGCAGCTCGACAGAGAACACTGAAGCTTTCTTT.